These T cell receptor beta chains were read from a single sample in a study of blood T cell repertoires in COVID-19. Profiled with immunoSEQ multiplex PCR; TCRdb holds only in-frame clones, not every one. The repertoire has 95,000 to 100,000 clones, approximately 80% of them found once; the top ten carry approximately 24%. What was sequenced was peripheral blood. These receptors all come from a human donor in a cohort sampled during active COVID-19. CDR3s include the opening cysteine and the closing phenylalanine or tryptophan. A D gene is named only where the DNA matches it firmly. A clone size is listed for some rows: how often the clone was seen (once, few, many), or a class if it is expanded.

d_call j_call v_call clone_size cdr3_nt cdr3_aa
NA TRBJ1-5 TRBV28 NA TGTGCCAGCAGTGGACAGCGTCTAAGCAATCAGCCCCAGCATTTT CASSGQRLSNQPQHF
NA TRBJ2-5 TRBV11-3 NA TGTGCCAGCAGCTTTAACGTTCGGGAGACCCAGTACTTC CASSFNVRETQYF
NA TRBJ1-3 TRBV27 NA TGTGCCAGCAGTTTGGGCAGAACTGGAAACACCATATATTTT CASSLGRTGNTIYF
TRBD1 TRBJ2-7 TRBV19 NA TGTGCCAGTAGACAGGGGGGAATGAGCTCCTACGAGCAGTACTTC CASRQGGMSSYEQYF
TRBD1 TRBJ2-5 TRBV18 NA TGTGCCAGCTCGGGGACAGGGCTAGAGACCCAGTACTTC CASSGTGLETQYF
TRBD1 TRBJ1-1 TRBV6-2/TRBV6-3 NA TGTGCCAGCAGCGGACAGGGCTGGGAAGCTTTCTTT CASSGQGWEAFF
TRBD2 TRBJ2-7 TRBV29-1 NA TGCAGCGTTGAAACTAGCGGGAGGCCCTCCTACGAGCAGTACTTC CSVETSGRPSYEQYF
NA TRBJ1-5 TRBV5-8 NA TGTGCCAGCAGCTTATTTCAGGGGCTTGGGCAGCCCCAGCATTTT CASSLFQGLGQPQHF
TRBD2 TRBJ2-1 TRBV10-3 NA TGTGCCATCAGCCCCGGGACTAGCGGGGTTGGTGAGCAGTTCTTC CAISPGTSGVGEQFF
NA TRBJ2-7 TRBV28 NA TGTGCCAGCAGTTTGGGCGGTTGGGGGACTTCCTACGAGCAGTACTTC CASSLGGWGTSYEQYF
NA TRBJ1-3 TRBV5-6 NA TGTGCCAGCAGCTTGGACCGCTACTCTGGAAACACCATATATTTT CASSLDRYSGNTIYF
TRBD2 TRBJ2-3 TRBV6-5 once TGTGCCAGCTCGCTCGGGAGGTTCACAGATACGCAGTATTTT CASSLGRFTDTQYF
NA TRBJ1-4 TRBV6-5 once TGTGCCAGCAGTAACGGGGGGGCTAATGAAAAACTGTTTTTT CASSNGGANEKLFF
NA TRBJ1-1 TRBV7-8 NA TGTGCCAGCAGCTTTTTCCAGGGGTCTGAAGCTTTCTTT CASSFFQGSEAFF
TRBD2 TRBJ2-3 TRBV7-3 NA TGTGCCAGCAGCTTAGGCGGGGGGGGCACAGATACGCAGTATTTT CASSLGGGGTDTQYF
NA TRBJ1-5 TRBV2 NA TGTGCCAGCAGCTGGGACACGCTCAATCAGCCCCAGCATTTT CASSWDTLNQPQHF
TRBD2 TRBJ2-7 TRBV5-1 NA TGCGCCAGCAGCTTTACTAGCGGGGGGGCCTACGAGCAGTACTTC CASSFTSGGAYEQYF
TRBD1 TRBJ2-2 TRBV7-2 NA TGTGCCAGCAGCGGAGACAGGGAGTCAGGTTCCGGGGAGCTGTTTTTT CASSGDRESGSGELFF
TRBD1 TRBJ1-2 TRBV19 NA TGTGCCAGCAAAACCCGGGACAGTATCTATGGCTACACCTTC CASKTRDSIYGYTF
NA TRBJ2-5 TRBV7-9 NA TGTGCCAGCAGCTTCCGGGGACTCCTACAAGAGACCCAGTACTTC CASSFRGLLQETQYF
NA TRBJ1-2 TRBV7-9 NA TGTGCCAGCAGCTTACGGTCAGGGGATGGTTACACCTTC CASSLRSGDGYTF
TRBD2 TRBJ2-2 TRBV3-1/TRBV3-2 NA TGTGCCAGCAGTAAAAGGCGGGGGGGCCCCAACACCGGGGAGCTGTTTTTT CASSKRRGGPNTGELFF
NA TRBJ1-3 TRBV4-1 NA TGCGCCAGCAGCCAAGATTCTGACAGATTCGTCTCTGGAAACACCATATATTTT CASSQDSDRFVSGNTIYF
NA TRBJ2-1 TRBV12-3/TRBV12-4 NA TGTGCCAGCAGTTTCAGGGATGAGCAGTTCTTC CASSFRDEQFF
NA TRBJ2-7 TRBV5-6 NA TGTGCCAGCAGCCCCGGTAGGCAGGCCCCCAGGGAGCAGTACTTC CASSPGRQAPREQYF
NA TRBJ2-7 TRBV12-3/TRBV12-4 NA TGTGCCAGCAGAAGACAGGTCTACGAGCAGTACTTC CASRRQVYEQYF
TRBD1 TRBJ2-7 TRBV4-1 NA TGCGCCAGCAGCCAGGGACAGGCTTGGGGGGAGCAGTACTTC CASSQGQAWGEQYF
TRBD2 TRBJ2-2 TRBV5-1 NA TGCGCCAGCAGCTCTCGGGAGGGGAACACCGGGGAGCTGTTTTTT CASSSREGNTGELFF
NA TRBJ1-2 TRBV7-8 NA TGTGCCAGCAGCCGGCACCAAGGACAGTCAGATGGCTACACCTTC CASSRHQGQSDGYTF
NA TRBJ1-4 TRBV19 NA TGTGCCAGTACCGAACAGAGGGTTACTAATGAAAAACTGTTTTTT CASTEQRVTNEKLFF
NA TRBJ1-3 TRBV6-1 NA TGTGCCAGCAGTGAGGTATGGGGCTCCAGCTCTGGAAACACCATATATTTT CASSEVWGSSSGNTIYF
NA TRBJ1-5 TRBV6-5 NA TGTGCCAGCAGTTACTCCGGACAGCGCAATCAGCCCCAGCATTTT CASSYSGQRNQPQHF
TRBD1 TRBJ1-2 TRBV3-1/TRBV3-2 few TGTGCCAGCAGCCATTCTTTCACAGGGGCTTATGGCTACACCTTC CASSHSFTGAYGYTF
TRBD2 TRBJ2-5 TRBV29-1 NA TGCAGCGTTGGGGGGACTAGTCTCTCAGAGACCCAGTACTTC CSVGGTSLSETQYF
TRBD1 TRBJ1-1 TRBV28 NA TGTGCCAGCAGTTCTCAATCAGGGGGGAACACTGAAGCTTTCTTT CASSSQSGGNTEAFF
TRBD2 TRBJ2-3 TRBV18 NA TGTGCCAGCTCACATAATAGCGGGCCCACAGATACGCAGTATTTT CASSHNSGPTDTQYF
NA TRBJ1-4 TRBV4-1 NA TGCGCCAGCAGCCAAACAGGGTGGGCGACTAATGAAAAACTGTTTTTT CASSQTGWATNEKLFF
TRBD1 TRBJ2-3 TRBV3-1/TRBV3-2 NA TGTGCCAGCAGCCGAGACCCGGGACAGCTTACTAGCACAGATACGCAGTATTTT CASSRDPGQLTSTDTQYF
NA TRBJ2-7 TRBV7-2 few TGTGCCAGCAGCCCTTCCTACGAGCAGTACTTC CASSPSYEQYF
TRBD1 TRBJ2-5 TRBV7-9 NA TGTGCCAGCAGCTTATCGACAGGGGGGAACCAAGAGACCCAGTACTTC CASSLSTGGNQETQYF
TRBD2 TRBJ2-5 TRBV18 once TGTGCCAGCTCACTACACCTTAGCGGGGAAGAGACCCAGTACTTC CASSLHLSGEETQYF
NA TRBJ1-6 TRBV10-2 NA TGCGCCAGCAGTGACGCCCCTAATAATTCACCCCTCCACTTT CASSDAPNNSPLHF
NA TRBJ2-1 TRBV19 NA TGTGCCAGTAGTAGGGGACAAGGTCTCAATGAGCAGTTCTTC CASSRGQGLNEQFF
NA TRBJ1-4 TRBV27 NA TGTGCCAGCAGCACAACTAATGAAAAACTGTTTTTT CASSTTNEKLFF
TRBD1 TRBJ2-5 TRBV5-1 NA TGCGCCAGCAGCTACCCCGGGACAGGTCCGCTGGAGCGCCAAGAGACCCAGTACTTC CASSYPGTGPLERQETQYF
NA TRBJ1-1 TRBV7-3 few TGTGCCAGCATCCGAGAGCCCTTGAACACTGAAGCTTTCTTT CASIREPLNTEAFF
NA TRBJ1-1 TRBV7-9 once TGTGCCAGCAGCCCACAGGGCACTGAAGCTTTCTTT CASSPQGTEAFF